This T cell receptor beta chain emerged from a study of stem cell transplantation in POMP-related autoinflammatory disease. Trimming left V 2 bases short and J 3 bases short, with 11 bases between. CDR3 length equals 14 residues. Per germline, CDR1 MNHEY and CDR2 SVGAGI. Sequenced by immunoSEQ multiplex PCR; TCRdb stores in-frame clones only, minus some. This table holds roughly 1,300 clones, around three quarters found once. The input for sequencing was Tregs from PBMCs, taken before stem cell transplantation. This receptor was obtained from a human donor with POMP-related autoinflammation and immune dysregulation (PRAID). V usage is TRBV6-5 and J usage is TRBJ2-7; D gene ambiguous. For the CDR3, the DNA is TGTGCCAGCAGTTACGACCTGGTAGGCTACGAGCAGTACTTC. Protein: CASSYDLVGYEQYF.